This section outlines one T cell receptor (beta chain) sequence together with its context. The sample comes from a study of blood T cell repertoires in COVID-19. The CDR3 is 16 amino acids. V was clipped by 0 bases and J by 1 base; unmatched bases: 2. Germline V gene lookup returns CDR1 SGDLS and CDR2 YYNGEE. Libraries were prepared by immunoSEQ multiplex PCR; TCRdb keeps only in-frame clonotypes and omits some of them. The data hold more than 150,000 clones, with nearly 80% observed a single time. The chain carries TRBV9 and TRBJ2-2; 8 bases match TRBD2. This receptor was taken from a woman older than 75 with acute or convalescent COVID-19. Material for sequencing was peripheral blood. Written as DNA, the CDR3 is TGTGCCAGCAGCGTAGGAACTAGCGGGAACACCGGGGAGCTGTTTTTT. Translated: CASSVGTSGNTGELFF.